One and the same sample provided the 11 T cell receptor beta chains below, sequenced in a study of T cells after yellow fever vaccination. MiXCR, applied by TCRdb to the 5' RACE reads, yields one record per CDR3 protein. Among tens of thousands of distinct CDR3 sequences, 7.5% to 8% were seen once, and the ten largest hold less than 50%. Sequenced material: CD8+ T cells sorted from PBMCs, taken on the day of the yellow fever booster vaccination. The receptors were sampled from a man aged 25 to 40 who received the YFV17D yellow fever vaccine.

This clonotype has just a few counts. The chain's CDR3 is CASADRTLAGGPAEQFF. The CDR3 region has the DNA TGTGCCAGCGCCGACAGAACCCTAGCGGGAGGGCCTGCTGAGCAGTTCTTC. The genes are TRBV6-1 and TRBJ2-1; 12 bases are shared with TRBD2. Germline loops: CDR1 MNHNS, CDR2 SASEGT. Losses at the gene ends were 8 bases for V and 9 bases for J; bases not matched to a gene: 17. This CDR3 is 17 amino acids long.

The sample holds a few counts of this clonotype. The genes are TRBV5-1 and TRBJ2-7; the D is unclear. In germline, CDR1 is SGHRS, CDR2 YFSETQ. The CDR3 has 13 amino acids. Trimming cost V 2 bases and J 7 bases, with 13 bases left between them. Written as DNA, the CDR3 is TGCGCCAGCAGCTTATATGACATAAGGGAGCAGTACTTC. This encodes CASSLYDIREQYF.

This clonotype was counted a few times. Here the CDR3 DNA reads TGTGCCAGCAGCTTAGACTGGCGGGAGTCGGAAGAGACCCAGTACTTC. Its translation: CASSLDWRESEETQYF. This chain uses TRBV7-2 with TRBJ2-5; 7 positions match TRBD2. There are 16 residues in the CDR3. With V trimmed by 1 base and J by 3 bases, 8 bases remained unmatched. The germline gives CDR1 SGHTA, CDR2 FQGNSA.

As DNA, the CDR3 is TGTGCCAGCAGCTTAGTAGGCTCCGCCGTTGGCGAGCAGTACTTC. This sequence encodes CASSLVGSAVGEQYF. The rearrangement uses TRBV7-8 and TRBJ2-7; no clear D. Germline CDR1 SGHVS, CDR2 FQNEAQ. The germline V and J ends were trimmed by 1 base and 6 bases, with 16 bases remaining between them. CDR3 size: 15 residues.

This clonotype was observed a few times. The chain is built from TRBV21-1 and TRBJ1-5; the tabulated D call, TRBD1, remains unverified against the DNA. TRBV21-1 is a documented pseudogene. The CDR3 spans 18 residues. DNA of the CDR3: TGTGCCATCAACAGGGGGAAAGGCACAACTTATAGCAATCAGCCCCAGCATTTT. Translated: CAINRGKGTTYSNQPQHF.

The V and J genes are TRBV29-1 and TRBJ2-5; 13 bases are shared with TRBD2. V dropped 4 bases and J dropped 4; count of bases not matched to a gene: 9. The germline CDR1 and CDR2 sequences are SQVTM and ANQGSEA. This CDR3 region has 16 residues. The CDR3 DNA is TGCAGCGTTGGGGGTACTAGCGGGAGGGTGGGAGAGACCCAGTACTTC. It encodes CSVGGTSGRVGETQYF.

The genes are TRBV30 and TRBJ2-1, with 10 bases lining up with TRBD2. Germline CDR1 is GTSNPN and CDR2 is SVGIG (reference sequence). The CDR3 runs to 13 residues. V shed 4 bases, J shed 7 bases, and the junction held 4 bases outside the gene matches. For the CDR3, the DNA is TGTGCCTGGACCAGCGGGAGGGGAAATGAGCAGTTCTTC. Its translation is CAWTSGRGNEQFF.

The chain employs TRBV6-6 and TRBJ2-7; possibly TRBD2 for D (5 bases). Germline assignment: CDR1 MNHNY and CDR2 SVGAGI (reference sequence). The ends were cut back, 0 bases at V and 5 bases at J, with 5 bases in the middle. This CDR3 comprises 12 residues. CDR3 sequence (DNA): TGTGCCAGCAGTTACTCGCGGGACGAGCAGTACTTC. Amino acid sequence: CASSYSRDEQYF.

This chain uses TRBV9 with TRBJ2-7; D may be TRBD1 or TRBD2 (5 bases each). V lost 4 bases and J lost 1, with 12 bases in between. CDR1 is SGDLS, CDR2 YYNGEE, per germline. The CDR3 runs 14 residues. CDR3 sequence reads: CASSYGTDSYEQYF. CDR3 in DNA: TGTGCCAGCAGCTACGGGACCGATTCCTACGAGCAGTACTTC.

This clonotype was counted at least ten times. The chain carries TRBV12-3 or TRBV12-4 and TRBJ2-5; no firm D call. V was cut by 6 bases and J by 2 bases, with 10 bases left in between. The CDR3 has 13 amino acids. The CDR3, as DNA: TGTGCCAGCAGGGGATGGGGTCAAGAGACCCAGTACTTC. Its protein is CASRGWGQETQYF.

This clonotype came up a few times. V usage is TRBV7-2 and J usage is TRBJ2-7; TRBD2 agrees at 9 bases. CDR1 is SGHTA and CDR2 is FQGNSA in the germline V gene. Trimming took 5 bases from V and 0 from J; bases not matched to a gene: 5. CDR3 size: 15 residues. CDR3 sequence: CASSKLAGLSYEQYF. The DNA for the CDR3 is TGTGCCAGCAGCAAACTAGCGGGTCTCTCCTACGAGCAGTACTTC.